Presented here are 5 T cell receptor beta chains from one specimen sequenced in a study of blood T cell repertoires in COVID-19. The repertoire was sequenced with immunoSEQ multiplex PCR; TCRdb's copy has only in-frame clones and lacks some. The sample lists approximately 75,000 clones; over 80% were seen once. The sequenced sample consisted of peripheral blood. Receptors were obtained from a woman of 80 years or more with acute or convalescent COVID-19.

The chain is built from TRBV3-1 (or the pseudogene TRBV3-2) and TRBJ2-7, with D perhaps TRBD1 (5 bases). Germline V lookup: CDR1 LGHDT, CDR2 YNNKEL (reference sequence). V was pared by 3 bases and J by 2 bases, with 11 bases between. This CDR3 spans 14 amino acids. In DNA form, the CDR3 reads TGTGCCAGCAGCCATAAGGGGATCACCTACGAGCAGTACTTC. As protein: CASSHKGITYEQYF.

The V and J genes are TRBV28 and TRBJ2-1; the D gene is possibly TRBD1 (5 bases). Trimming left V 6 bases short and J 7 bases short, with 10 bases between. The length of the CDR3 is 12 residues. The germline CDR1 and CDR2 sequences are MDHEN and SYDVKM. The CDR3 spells CASRTSGNEQFF. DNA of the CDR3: TGTGCCAGCAGAACCTCAGGGAATGAGCAGTTCTTC.

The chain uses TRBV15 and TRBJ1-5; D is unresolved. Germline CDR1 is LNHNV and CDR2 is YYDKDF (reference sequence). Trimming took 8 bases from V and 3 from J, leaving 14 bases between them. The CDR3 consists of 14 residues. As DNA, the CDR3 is TGTGCCACCTCCACAGTCAGGAACAATCAGCCCCAGCATTTT. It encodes CATSTVRNNQPQHF.

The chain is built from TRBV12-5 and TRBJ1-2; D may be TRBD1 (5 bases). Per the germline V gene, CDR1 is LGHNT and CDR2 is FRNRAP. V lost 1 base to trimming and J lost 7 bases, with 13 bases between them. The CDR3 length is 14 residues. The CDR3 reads CASGLDAGMSGYTF. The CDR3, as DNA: TGTGCTAGTGGTTTGGACGCAGGGATGAGTGGCTACACCTTC.

The CDR3 region is CASSPRGQDYGYTF. In DNA form, the CDR3 reads TGTGCCAGTAGTCCCAGGGGCCAGGACTATGGCTACACCTTC. The chain has TRBV19 and TRBJ1-2; possibly TRBD1 for D (6 bases). Deletions cut 5 bases from V and 3 bases from J, with 13 bases between. This CDR3 is built from 14 residues. Germline V gene sequence: CDR1 LNHDA, CDR2 SQIVND (reference sequence).